Listed below are T cell receptor beta chains from one sample, sequenced in a study of blood T cell repertoires in COVID-19. The protocol was immunoSEQ multiplex PCR, while the TCRdb copy is restricted to in-frame clones and leaves out a portion. The sample has some 250,000 clones; around 86% are singletons. Sequenced sample: peripheral blood. The receptors here all came from a woman aged 70-85 years with active or convalescent COVID-19. The CDR3 runs from the conserved cysteine through the conserved F or W. A D gene is named only where the DNA matches it firmly. Expanded clones get a size class; other rows say once, few or many, or leave the size out.

cdr3_aa,cdr3_nt,d_call,j_call,v_call,clone_size
CASSPAGVMNTEAFF,TGTGCCAGCAGCCCAGCAGGGGTTATGAACACTGAAGCTTTCTTT,-,TRBJ1-1,TRBV5-8,-
CASSGGVATGGYYEQYF,TGTGCCAGCAGTGGGGGCGTGGCAACAGGGGGGTACTACGAGCAGTACTTC,TRBD1,TRBJ2-7,TRBV6-1,-
CATSGAPGYEAFF,TGTGCCACCAGTGGTGCCCCAGGGTATGAGGCTTTCTTT,-,TRBJ1-1,TRBV24-1,-
CASSQQQGAYEQYF,TGCGCCAGCAGCCAACAACAGGGGGCATACGAGCAGTACTTC,TRBD1,TRBJ2-7,TRBV4-3,-
CAISVQSEGAEQFF,TGTGCCATCAGTGTCCAATCTGAGGGGGCCGAGCAGTTCTTC,TRBD1,TRBJ2-1,TRBV10-3,-
CASSYWGRGHLNTEAFF,TGTGCCAGCAGTTACTGGGGCAGGGGCCACCTGAACACTGAAGCTTTCTTT,-,TRBJ1-1,TRBV6-2/TRBV6-3,few
CASSLALTGVGYF,TGTGCCAGCAGTTTAGCGCTAACAGGCGTAGGGTACTTC,-,TRBJ2-7,TRBV12-3/TRBV12-4,-
CASSQGFGNSPLHF,TGTGCCAGCAGTCAGGGATTCGGTAATTCACCCCTCCACTTT,-,TRBJ1-6,TRBV6-4,-
CSVGNRGGNEQFF,TGCAGCGTTGGAAACAGGGGGGGCAATGAGCAGTTCTTC,-,TRBJ2-1,TRBV29-1,-
CASSIRGTMNTEAFF,TGTGCCAGTAGTATAAGGGGGACTATGAACACTGAAGCTTTCTTT,-,TRBJ1-1,TRBV19,-
CASSLVGARGSEKLFF,TGTGCCAGCAGCTTAGTGGGGGCGCGGGGGAGTGAAAAACTGTTTTTT,-,TRBJ1-4,TRBV7-2,-
CASSYGLLDSNEQFF,TGTGCCAGCAGTTACGGGCTCCTCGATTCCAATGAGCAGTTCTTC,-,TRBJ2-1,TRBV6-5,-
CASSTDRADTQYF,TGTGCCAGTAGTACCGACCGGGCAGATACGCAGTATTTT,-,TRBJ2-3,TRBV19,-
CASSPMGGENGYTF,TGTGCCAGCAGCCCGATGGGAGGGGAAAATGGCTACACCTTC,-,TRBJ1-2,TRBV4-2,-
CASNRGTSGENEQFF,TGTGCCAGCAATCGAGGGACTAGCGGGGAAAATGAGCAGTTCTTC,TRBD2,TRBJ2-1,TRBV28,-
CASSLRRTGRNTEAFF,TGTGCCAGCAGCTTGAGGAGAACCGGCAGGAACACTGAAGCTTTCTTT,-,TRBJ1-1,TRBV7-6,-
CASSQGTTGEETQYF,TGCGCCAGCAGCCAAGGGACGACAGGGGAAGAGACCCAGTACTTC,TRBD1,TRBJ2-5,TRBV4-3,-
CASSLDGSGNYEQFF,TGTGCCAGCAGCTTGGACGGTAGCGGGAACTATGAGCAGTTCTTC,TRBD2,TRBJ2-1,TRBV5-4,-
CATSSPGTVYGYTF,TGTGCCACCAGTTCCCCCGGGACAGTCTATGGCTACACCTTC,TRBD1,TRBJ1-2,TRBV24-1,-
CASSYSTGYTEAFF,TGTGCCAGCAGTTACTCAACAGGGTACACTGAAGCTTTCTTT,-,TRBJ1-1,TRBV6-2/TRBV6-3,-
CASSPGQLYEQYF,TGTGCCAGCAGCCCGGGACAGCTGTACGAGCAGTACTTC,TRBD1,TRBJ2-7,TRBV11-3,once
CASSPGAGANTEAFF,TGTGCCAGCTCACCAGGGGCGGGGGCGAACACTGAAGCTTTCTTT,-,TRBJ1-1,TRBV18,-
CASSYSIGRMNTEAFF,TGTGCCAGCAGTTACTCGATAGGCAGGATGAACACTGAAGCTTTCTTT,-,TRBJ1-1,TRBV6-6,-
CASSQDYLAGETQYF,TGTGCCAGCAGCCAAGATTACCTAGCGGGAGAGACCCAGTACTTC,TRBD2,TRBJ2-5,TRBV4-2,-
CASSLRSTGELFF,TGTGCCAGCAGCTTAAGGAGTACCGGGGAGCTGTTTTTT,-,TRBJ2-2,TRBV11-2,-
CASSGSSKETQYF,TGTGCCAGCTCGGGTTCTAGCAAAGAGACCCAGTACTTC,-,TRBJ2-5,TRBV2,-
CASSYLGRTRGTEAFF,TGTGCCAGCAGTTACCTTGGACGCACAAGGGGCACTGAAGCTTTCTTT,-,TRBJ1-1,TRBV6-5,-
CASSSSGTLNTEAFF,TGCGCCAGCAGCTCCTCCGGGACATTGAACACTGAAGCTTTCTTT,-,TRBJ1-1,TRBV5-1,-
CASSQWATYEQYF,TGTGCCAGCAGCCAATGGGCTACGTACGAGCAGTACTTC,-,TRBJ2-7,TRBV14,-